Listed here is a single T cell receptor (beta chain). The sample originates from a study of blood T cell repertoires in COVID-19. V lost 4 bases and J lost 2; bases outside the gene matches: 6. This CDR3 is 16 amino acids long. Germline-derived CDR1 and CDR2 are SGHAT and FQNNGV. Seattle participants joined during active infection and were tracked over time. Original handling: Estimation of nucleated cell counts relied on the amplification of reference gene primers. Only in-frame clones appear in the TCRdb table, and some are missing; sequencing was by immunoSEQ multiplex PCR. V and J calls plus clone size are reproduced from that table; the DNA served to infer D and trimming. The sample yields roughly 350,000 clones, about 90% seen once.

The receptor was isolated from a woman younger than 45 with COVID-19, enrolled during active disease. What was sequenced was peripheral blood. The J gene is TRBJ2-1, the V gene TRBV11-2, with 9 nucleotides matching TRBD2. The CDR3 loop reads CASSSLAGAPYNEQFF. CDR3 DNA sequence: TGTGCCAGCAGCTCCTTAGCGGGAGCCCCCTACAATGAGCAGTTCTTC.